The rows below give T cell receptor beta chains drawn from one sample of a study of blood T cell repertoires in COVID-19. TCRdb keeps only in-frame clones here, not all; method: immunoSEQ multiplex PCR. The table shows fewer than 250,000 clones, with roughly 86% occurring only once. The sample taken for sequencing was peripheral blood. Receptors originate from a man in his 60s with acute or convalescent COVID-19. The CDR3 runs from the conserved cysteine through the conserved F or W. The order of the fields is clone size, J gene, V gene, D gene, CDR3 protein, CDR3 DNA. A D gene is named only where the DNA matches it firmly. Rows give clone size only sometimes, using once, few, many, or a class for an expanded clone.

. TRBJ2-5 TRBV30 TRBD1 CAFGQGGNWYQETQYF TGTGCCTTTGGACAGGGGGGGAACTGGTACCAAGAGACCCAGTACTTC
. TRBJ1-2 TRBV11-2 . CASSSLGGWNYGYTF TGTGCCAGCAGCTCCTTAGGGGGTTGGAACTATGGCTACACCTTC
. TRBJ2-1 TRBV3-1/TRBV3-2 TRBD2 CASSRTGLAYNEQFF TGTGCCAGCAGCCGTACGGGACTAGCCTACAATGAGCAGTTCTTC
. TRBJ2-7 TRBV2 TRBD1 CATKERTGMAYEQYF TGTGCCACCAAAGAACGGACAGGGATGGCCTACGAGCAGTACTTC
. TRBJ1-1 TRBV7-2 . CASSLGLGGDTEAFF TGTGCCAGCAGCTTAGGTTTAGGGGGGGACACTGAAGCTTTCTTT
once TRBJ1-1 TRBV7-6 TRBD1 CASSLRGTGNTEAFF TGTGCCAGCAGCTTAAGGGGGACAGGCAACACTGAAGCTTTCTTT
few TRBJ2-3 TRBV5-1 TRBD2 CASSSLHSLAGVTDTQYF TGCGCCAGCAGCTCGCTCCACTCACTAGCGGGGGTGACAGATACGCAGTATTTT
. TRBJ2-7 TRBV18 . CASSRTGTPRIGHEQYF TGTGCCAGCTCCAGGACCGGGACACCCCGTATTGGTCACGAGCAGTACTTC
. TRBJ2-1 TRBV23-1 TRBD1 CASSHPGLGTGHYNEQFF TGCGCCAGCAGTCACCCGGGGTTGGGGACAGGACACTACAATGAGCAGTTCTTC
. TRBJ1-2 TRBV24-1 . CATSDMMTAYGYTF TGTGCCACCAGTGACATGATGACAGCGTATGGCTACACCTTC
. TRBJ2-3 TRBV5-1 . CASSGPQGFGTDTQYF TGCGCCAGCAGCGGACCACAGGGATTCGGCACAGATACGCAGTATTTT
once TRBJ2-5 TRBV5-1 TRBD2 CASSFGLAGARETQYF TGCGCCAGCAGCTTCGGACTAGCGGGGGCTCGGGAGACCCAGTACTTC
. TRBJ2-1 TRBV12-2 . CASRLSRTSGGPYNEQFF TGTGCAAGTCGCTTATCCCGGACTAGCGGGGGCCCCTACAATGAGCAGTTCTTC
. TRBJ2-3 TRBV3-1/TRBV3-2 TRBD2 CASRQNLGGGAFSDTQYF TGTGCCAGCAGACAAAACCTCGGCGGGGGGGCGTTTTCAGATACGCAGTATTTT
. TRBJ2-5 TRBV3-1/TRBV3-2 TRBD1 CASSQEFGRGETQYF TGTGCCAGCAGCCAAGAGTTCGGCAGGGGGGAGACCCAGTACTTC
. TRBJ2-7 TRBV18 TRBD2 CASSPSLADAYEQYF TGTGCCAGCTCACCTTCACTAGCGGATGCCTACGAGCAGTACTTC
. TRBJ2-7 TRBV3-1/TRBV3-2 . CASSQDGAGSYEQYF TGTGCCAGCAGCCAAGATGGGGCGGGGTCCTACGAGCAGTACTTC
few TRBJ1-3 TRBV29-1 . CSVAYRISGNTIYF TGCAGCGTCGCCTACAGGATCTCTGGAAACACCATATATTTT
. TRBJ2-3 TRBV5-4 TRBD1 CASSSRTGGIDTQYF TGTGCCAGCAGCTCGCGGACAGGGGGCATAGATACGCAGTATTTT
. TRBJ2-1 TRBV24-1 TRBD2 CATSDRSGDSYNEQFF TGTGCCACCAGTGATAGGAGCGGGGACTCCTACAATGAGCAGTTCTTC
. TRBJ2-2 TRBV19 TRBD2 CASSKASGGLGTGELFF TGTGCCAGTAGTAAGGCTAGCGGGGGGCTGGGCACCGGGGAGCTGTTTTTT
. TRBJ1-6 TRBV6-1 . CASSEDPGGSSYNSPLHF TGTGCCAGCAGTGAAGATCCCGGGGGGAGCTCCTATAATTCACCCCTCCACTTT
. TRBJ2-6 TRBV7-3 . CASSPRRSGANVLTF TGTGCCAGCAGCCCTCGGAGGTCTGGGGCCAACGTCCTGACTTTC
. TRBJ1-3 TRBV19 . CATSQGSGNTIYF TGTGCCACCTCACAGGGCTCAGGAAACACCATATATTTT
. TRBJ1-3 TRBV6-1 TRBD1 CASSPGQGGNTIYF TGTGCCAGCAGCCCGGGACAGGGCGGAAACACCATATATTTT
. TRBJ1-6 TRBV7-3 . CASSQGFGSPLHF TGTGCCAGCAGTCAGGGGTTTGGTTCACCCCTCCACTTT
. TRBJ1-3 TRBV25-1 TRBD1 CASSEGTGSGNTIYF TGTGCCAGCAGTGAAGGGACAGGGTCTGGAAACACCATATATTTT
. TRBJ2-6 TRBV10-2 TRBD1 CASSEAGGSGANVLTF TGCGCCAGCAGTGAGGCAGGGGGCTCAGGGGCCAACGTCCTGACTTTC
. TRBJ2-3 TRBV5-4 TRBD1 CASRLGTGRQDTQYF TGTGCCAGCAGGCTTGGGACAGGTCGTCAGGATACGCAGTATTTT
few TRBJ2-1 TRBV7-9 TRBD2 CASSPRALPSGGSYNEQFF TGTGCCAGCAGCCCCCGTGCCCTCCCTAGCGGAGGCTCCTACAATGAGCAGTTCTTC
. TRBJ2-5 TRBV5-1 . CASSLPLQETQYF TGCGCCAGCAGCCTACCCCTCCAAGAGACCCAGTACTTC